This TCR beta chain was sequenced in a study of cytomegalovirus exposure and HLA in healthy donors. Worth noting for this clone: No antigen is known for it.

General study points: An analysis was carried out later, and it reportedly showed fewer N-insertions in an Asian-associated ancestry cluster than the approximately 610-donor mean. Follow-up analysis later connected one missense variant in DCLRE1C with trimming of TCR beta V- and J-genes. TCR beta V segments were, for the most part, productive about 90% or about 30% of the time in an earlier analysis.

The PCR used 60 Vbeta and 13 Jbeta primers. Profiling relied on immunoSEQ multiplex PCR, and the TCRdb table lists in-frame clones only, not all of them. The table includes 120,000 to 150,000 clones, around 86% detected once. The specimen was PBMCs. The receptor's source is a woman aged 30 to 39 in good health and CMV-seronegative.

The CDR3 sequence is CASTRTGTYGYTF. CDR3 in DNA: TGTGCCAGCACCAGGACAGGGACCTATGGCTACACCTTC. This chain links TRBV2 with TRBJ1-2, with 8 bases matching TRBD1. The CDR3 covers 13 residues. CDR1 is SNHLY and CDR2 is FYNNEI in the germline V gene. Trimming cost V 7 bases and J 4 bases; bases outside gene matches: 5.